This T cell receptor (beta chain) comes out of a study of T-cell reconstitution after alpha-beta-depleted transplantation in children. General study points: After one year, T-cell counts and TCRbeta diversity mostly came from new T cells. High day-60 TCRbeta diversity in some patients came from surviving recipient T cells and thymic progenitors.

There are 16 residues in the CDR3. From germline, CDR1 is MNHEY and CDR2 SVGEGT. The V and J ends lost 2 bases and 6 bases, in that order; junction bases with no gene match: 7. Molecular barcoding with unique molecular identifiers was used for the TCRbeta library. TCRdb independently ran MiXCR on the PCR reads; one entry per CDR3 protein. Of about 250,000 distinct CDR3 sequences listed, under 30% are singletons. In its sample, this clonotype was seen a few times. Its antigen remains unknown. This TCR came from a female patient under 10 years old who had a stem cell transplant for congenital amegakaryocytic thrombocytopenia, so the T cells may come from the graft donor. The chain is built from TRBV6-2 or TRBV6-3 and TRBJ2-1, with 10 bases fitting TRBD2. Sequencing used PBMCs, mostly from graft donor cells, obtained 360 days after TCRalphabeta/CD19-depleted stem cell transplant. The CDR3 sequence: CASSYAAGGPVNEQFF. The CDR3 DNA follows: TGTGCCAGCAGTTACGCAGCGGGGGGGCCGGTCAATGAGCAGTTCTTC.